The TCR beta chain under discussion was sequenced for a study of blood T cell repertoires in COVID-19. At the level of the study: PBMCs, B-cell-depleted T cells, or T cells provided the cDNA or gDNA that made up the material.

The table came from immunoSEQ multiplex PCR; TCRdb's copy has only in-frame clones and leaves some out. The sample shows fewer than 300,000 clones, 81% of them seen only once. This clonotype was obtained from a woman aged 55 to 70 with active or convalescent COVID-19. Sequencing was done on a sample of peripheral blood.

The chain's CDR3 is CASLGGTEAFF. Written as DNA, the CDR3 is TGTGCCAGCCTAGGAGGGACTGAAGCTTTCTTT. The rearrangement joins TRBV27 to TRBJ1-1, with D unclear. The CDR3 length is 11 residues. Germline CDR1 MNHEY, CDR2 SMNVEV (reference sequence). The V end lost 8 bases, the J end lost 5 bases, and 9 bases lay between the germline ends.